Each of the 17 T cell receptor beta chains below was sequenced from the same sample in a study of T cells in pancreatic ductal adenocarcinoma. Selected pancreatic ductal adenocarcinoma patients had undergone surgery without neoadjuvant therapy. Produced via immunoSEQ multiplex PCR; TCRdb's table is partial and in-frame only. The sample includes about 100,000 clones, more than 90% of them seen just once. The specimen was PBMCs. These receptors came from a human donor with pancreatic ductal adenocarcinoma.

The gene calls are TRBV2 and TRBJ2-3; 11 bases match TRBD2. This CDR3 contains 15 residues. CDR1 and CDR2 (germline): SNHLY, FYNNEI. V shed 7 bases, J shed 1 base, and the junction held 4 bases outside the gene matches. The CDR3 coding sequence is TGTGCCAGCACTGTACTAGCGGGAGGCACAGATACGCAGTATTTT. Protein product: CASTVLAGGTDTQYF.

The genes are TRBV7-2 and TRBJ2-5; maybe TRBD2 (6 bases). CDR1 and CDR2 (germline): SGHTA, FQGNSA. The CDR3 is 13 amino acids. V was pared by 5 bases and J by 7 bases, with 14 bases between. CDR3 in amino acids: CASSPAGGATQYF. The CDR3 nucleotides are TGTGCCAGCAGCCCAGCAGGCGGGGCGACCCAGTACTTC.

This clone was counted a single time. V gene TRBV28 combines with J gene TRBJ1-2; the match to TRBD1 covers 8 bases. The CDR3 sequence is 14 residues long. Germline loops: CDR1 MDHEN, CDR2 SYDVKM. V lost 7 bases to trimming and J lost 8 bases; unmatched junction nucleotides: 12. The CDR3 protein is CASTDFTGGGGYTF. The CDR3 coding sequence is TGTGCCAGCACGGACTTCACAGGGGGTGGAGGCTACACCTTC.

This sequence joins TRBV28 and TRBJ2-6; D is uncertain. The CDR3 sequence is 12 residues long. Trimming left V 8 bases short and J 4 bases short, with 6 bases between. The germline gives CDR1 MDHEN, CDR2 SYDVKM. DNA of the CDR3: TGTGCCAGCCGCGCCGGGGCCAACGTCCTGACTTTC. It translates to CASRAGANVLTF.

The gene calls are TRBV19 and TRBJ2-7; tentative D call: TRBD1 (5 bases). Between the trimmed V and J ends, which lost 2 bases and 6 bases, there was a span of 14 bases. The germline V gene encodes CDR1 LNHDA and CDR2 SQIVND (reference sequence). CDR3 size: 14 residues. CDR3 residues: CASSISQGFREQYF. In nucleotides, the CDR3 is TGTGCCAGTAGTATAAGTCAGGGTTTTCGCGAGCAGTACTTC.

This chain joins TRBV5-1 and TRBJ1-1; maybe TRBD1 (6 bases). The length of the CDR3 is 11 residues. V dropped 6 bases and J dropped 6 bases, with 9 bases sitting between them. CDR1 and CDR2 from the germline V gene are SGHRS and YFSETQ. Written as DNA, the CDR3 is TGCGCCAGCACCGGGGGGCCTGAAGCTTTCTTT. This sequence encodes CASTGGPEAFF. The variable domain in full, completed from reference TRBV5-1 and TRBJ1-1, reads KAGVTQTPRYLIKTRGQQVTLSCSPISGHRSVSWYQQTPGQGLQFLFEYFSETQRNKGNFPGRFSGRQFSNSRSEMNVSTLELGDSALYLCASTGGPEAFFGQGTRLTVV.

The J gene is TRBJ2-5, the V gene TRBV5-1, with TRBD2 identical over 7 bases. With 2 bases clipped from V and 2 bases from J, the junction kept 6 bases outside the gene matches. Germline-derived CDR1 and CDR2 are SGHRS and YFSETQ. CDR3 length equals 15 residues. The CDR3 bases are TGCGCCAGCAGCTTTCGGGGGGACCCGCAAGAGACCCAGTACTTC. Protein: CASSFRGDPQETQYF.

This clone was seen just once. The chain joins TRBV5-1 to TRBJ1-1, with D possibly being TRBD1 (5 bases). The CDR3 is 15 residues long. CDR1 is SGHRS, CDR2 YFSETQ, per germline. Trimming shortened V by 0 bases and J by 3 bases, and 12 bases separated the two germline ends. The CDR3 spells CASSLEGREDTEAFF. DNA for the CDR3: TGCGCCAGCAGCTTGGAAGGCAGGGAGGACACTGAAGCTTTCTTT.

The chain combines TRBV28 with TRBJ1-2; the match to TRBD1 covers 7 bases. The trim removed 7 bases at V and 5 bases at J, leaving 22 bases unmatched. Germline V CDR1 and CDR2: MDHEN, SYDVKM. CDR3 size: 18 residues. The CDR3, as DNA: TGTGCCAGCAAACCAGCCGGGGTCCACAGGGGCGCCTCATATGGCTACACCTTC. Protein sequence: CASKPAGVHRGASYGYTF.

The rearrangement links TRBV27 to TRBJ1-5; D remains unclear. Per the germline V gene, CDR1 is MNHEY and CDR2 is SMNVEV (reference sequence). The CDR3 consists of 12 residues. Between the trimmed V and J ends, which lost 3 bases and 7 bases, there was a span of 7 bases. The CDR3 DNA follows: TGTGCCAGCAGTTTTTTCGGGCAGCCCCAGCATTTT. The encoded protein is CASSFFGQPQHF.

This clone came up once. V gene TRBV7-9 combines with J gene TRBJ2-2; tentatively, D is TRBD1 (6 bases). The V gene's germline CDR1 is SEHNR and CDR2 FQNEAQ (reference sequence). CDR3 length equals 14 residues. V gave up 3 bases and J gave up 3 bases, with 8 bases separating them. The CDR3 loop is CASSLYRDTGELFF. The CDR3 DNA reads TGTGCCAGCAGCTTGTACAGGGACACCGGGGAGCTGTTTTTT.

The chain links TRBV4-1 to TRBJ2-3, with a weak D call TRBD2 (6 bases). This CDR3 comprises 16 residues. CDR1 and CDR2 (germline): MGHRA, YSYEKL. Trimming took 6 bases from V and 5 from J, leaving 21 bases between them. CDR3 in DNA: TGCGCCAGCAGAGGCTTGGGAGGCGGGACGGGAGATACGCAGTATTTT. This codes for CASRGLGGGTGDTQYF.

This chain links TRBV9 with TRBJ2-7; 7 bases match TRBD1. The length of the CDR3 is 14 residues. Germline V gene lookup returns CDR1 SGDLS and CDR2 YYNGEE. V lost 3 bases to trimming and J lost 2 bases; unmatched junction nucleotides: 5. This CDR3 reads CASSAEGQPYEQYF. CDR3 coding DNA: TGTGCCAGCAGCGCCGAGGGACAGCCCTACGAGCAGTACTTC.

This clone was seen only once. The chain joins TRBV25-1 to TRBJ2-3; 11 bases map to TRBD2. Per the germline V gene, CDR1 is MGHDK and CDR2 is SYGVNS. The V gene end was trimmed by 2 bases and the J gene end by 4 bases; junction bases not matched to a gene: 5. This CDR3 comprises 16 residues. This CDR3 is CASSETGTSGSDTQYF. The CDR3 nucleotides read TGTGCCAGCAGTGAAACCGGGACTAGCGGTTCAGATACGCAGTATTTT.

V gene TRBV11-2 combines with J gene TRBJ2-1; a weak D match, TRBD1 (6 bases). The V gene's germline CDR1 is SGHAT and CDR2 FQNNGV. This CDR3 is built from 15 residues. The V end lost 6 bases, the J end lost 6 bases, and 18 bases lay between the germline ends. The CDR3 DNA reads as TGTGCCAGCAGAATCTCCCCGGGACAATTCAATGAGCAGTTCTTC. Translating gives CASRISPGQFNEQFF.

This clone is a singleton in its sample. The chain uses TRBV13 and TRBJ2-7, with D maybe TRBD2 (6 bases). The CDR3 length is 15 residues. Germline V lookup: CDR1 PRHDT, CDR2 FYEKMQ (reference sequence). V lost 3 bases to trimming and J lost 4 bases, with 16 bases between them. Written as DNA, the CDR3 is TGTGCCAGCAGCTTTTACGGGAGAGCGAAGTACGAGCAGTACTTC. Encoded protein: CASSFYGRAKYEQYF.

V is TRBV4-2 and J is TRBJ2-5; tentative D call: TRBD2 (6 bases). Per germline, CDR1 LGHNA and CDR2 YNFKEQ. This CDR3 contains 15 residues. V lost 1 base to trimming and J lost 5 bases, with 14 bases between them. Here the CDR3 DNA reads TGTGCCAGCAGCCAAGCCGGGGCTAGCGCTGAGACCCAGTACTTC. This codes for CASSQAGASAETQYF.